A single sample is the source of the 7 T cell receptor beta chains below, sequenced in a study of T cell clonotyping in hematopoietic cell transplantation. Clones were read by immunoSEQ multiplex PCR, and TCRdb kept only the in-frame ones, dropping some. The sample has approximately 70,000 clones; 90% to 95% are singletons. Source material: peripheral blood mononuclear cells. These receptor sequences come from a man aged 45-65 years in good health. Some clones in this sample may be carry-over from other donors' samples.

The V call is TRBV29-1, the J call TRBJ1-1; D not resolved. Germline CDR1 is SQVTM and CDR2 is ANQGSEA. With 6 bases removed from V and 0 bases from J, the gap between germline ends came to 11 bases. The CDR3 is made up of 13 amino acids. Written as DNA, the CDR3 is TGCAGCGTGGACCGGGCCATGAACACTGAAGCTTTCTTT. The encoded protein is CSVDRAMNTEAFF.

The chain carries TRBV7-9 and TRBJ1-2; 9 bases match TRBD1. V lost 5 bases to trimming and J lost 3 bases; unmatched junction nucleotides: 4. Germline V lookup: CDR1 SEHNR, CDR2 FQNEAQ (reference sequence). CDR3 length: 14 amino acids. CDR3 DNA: TGTGCCAGCAGCCCTACAGGGGGCCACTATGGCTACACCTTC. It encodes CASSPTGGHYGYTF. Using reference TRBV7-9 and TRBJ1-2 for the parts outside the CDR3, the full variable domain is DTGVSQNPRHKITKRGQNVTFRCDPISEHNRLYWYRQTLGQGPEFLTYFQNEAQLEKSRLLSDRFSAERPKGSFSTLEIQRTEQGDSAMYLCASSPTGGHYGYTFGSGTRLTVV.

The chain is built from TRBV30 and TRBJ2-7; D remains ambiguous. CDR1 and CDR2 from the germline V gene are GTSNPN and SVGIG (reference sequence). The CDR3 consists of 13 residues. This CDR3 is CAHMVTPPYEQYF. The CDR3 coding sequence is TGTGCGCACATGGTCACTCCCCCCTACGAGCAGTACTTC.

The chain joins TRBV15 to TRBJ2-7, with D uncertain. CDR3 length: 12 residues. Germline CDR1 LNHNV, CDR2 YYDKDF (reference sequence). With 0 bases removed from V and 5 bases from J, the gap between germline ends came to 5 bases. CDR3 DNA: TGTGCCACCAGCAGAGATGACGACGAGCAGTACTTC. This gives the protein CATSRDDDEQYF.

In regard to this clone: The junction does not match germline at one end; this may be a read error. The CDR3 here is CASSVGMNTEAFF. The DNA of the CDR3 is TGTGCCAGCAGCGTCGGGATGAATACTGAAGCTTTCTTT. V gene TRBV2 combines with J gene TRBJ1-1; D is unclear. The CDR3 extends over 13 amino acids. Germline V gives CDR1 SNHLY, CDR2 FYNNEI.

CDR3 in DNA: TGTGCCAGCAGTTGGGAGACAGGGGGGCCGAACACTGAAGCTTTCTTT. Its protein product is CASSWETGGPNTEAFF. This chain joins TRBV28 and TRBJ1-1; 9 positions agree with TRBD1. There are 16 residues in the CDR3. Losses at the gene ends were 4 bases for V and 1 base for J; bases not matched to a gene: 7. Germline CDR1 MDHEN, CDR2 SYDVKM.

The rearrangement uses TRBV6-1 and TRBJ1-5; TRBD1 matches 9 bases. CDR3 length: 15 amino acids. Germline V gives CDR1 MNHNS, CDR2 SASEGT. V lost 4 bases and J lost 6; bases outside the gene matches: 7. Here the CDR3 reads CASSAGTGTRQPQHF. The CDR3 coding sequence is TGTGCCAGCAGTGCCGGGACAGGGACTCGTCAGCCCCAGCATTTT.